Presented here are 23 T cell receptor beta chains from one specimen sequenced in a study of T cell responses to AZD1222 COVID-19 vaccine (dated by TCRdb to the early 2020s). Interpreted using the paper, the time point label stands for: about 28 days (+/-7) after the second vaccine dose. Libraries were made using the immunoSEQ multiplex PCR assay. TCRdb took over this immuneACCESS table, retaining in-frame rearrangements with V and J assigned. Such tables are incomplete; in checked studies, under half of the missing clones stem from an unresolved V gene, and the remainder is unexplained. For this sample there are approximately 99,000 clones; just over 90% appear just once. Around 8.3% of the sample lies in the top ten. The sample was peripheral blood, taken 28 days after the second AZD1222 dose. These receptors originate from an adult who received the AZD1222 COVID-19 vaccine.

This clone was observed once. The chain combines TRBV10-2 with TRBJ1-1; D gene ambiguous. Germline V gene lookup returns CDR1 WSHSY and CDR2 SAAADI. CDR3 length: 13 amino acids. Trimming left V 5 bases short and J 0 bases short, with 7 bases between. This CDR3 reads CASSQRLNTEAFF. DNA for the CDR3: TGCGCCAGCAGTCAACGATTGAACACTGAAGCTTTCTTT.

This clone was counted once. The rearrangement uses TRBV18 and TRBJ2-7; D is undetermined. The germline gives CDR1 KGHSH, CDR2 LQKENI. Trimming removed 2 bases at V and 4 bases at J, with 9 bases between. This CDR3 comprises 13 residues. The chain's CDR3 is CASSPENGYEQYF. CDR3 DNA sequence: TGTGCCAGCTCACCAGAAAACGGATACGAGCAGTACTTC. Filled out from reference TRBV18 and TRBJ2-7, the complete variable domain reads NAGVMQNPRHLVRRRGQEARLRCSPMKGHSHVYWYRQLPEEGLKFMVYLQKENIIDESGMPKERFSAEFPKEGPSILRIQQVVRGDSAAYFCASSPENGYEQYFGPGTRLTVT.

This sequence joins TRBV5-8 and TRBJ1-4; D call uncertain. Trimming cost V 5 bases and J 6 bases, with 17 bases left between them. CDR1 is SGHTS, CDR2 YDEGEE, per germline. CDR3 size: 15 residues. The CDR3 coding sequence is TGTGCCAGCAGGCCTGGGTTGAGGGAGGATGAAAAACTGTTTTTT. This codes for CASRPGLREDEKLFF.

The chain recombines TRBV9 with TRBJ1-4; D gene unclear. Trimming took off 4 bases at V and 8 bases at J, with 15 bases between the two ends. The CDR3 spans 14 residues. Germline-derived CDR1 and CDR2 are SGDLS and YYNGEE. Here the CDR3 reads CASSPGFLEEKLFF. CDR3 coding DNA: TGTGCCAGCAGCCCGGGGTTTTTGGAGGAAAAACTGTTTTTT.

In the case of this clone: The sample has other DNA sequences that encode this CDR3 too. V is TRBV5-4 and J is TRBJ1-4, with D perhaps TRBD1 (6 bases). Germline CDR1 is SGHNT and CDR2 is YYREEE (reference sequence). This CDR3 has 15 amino acids. The V end was cut by 1 base, the J end by 5 bases, with 12 bases between. The CDR3 DNA follows: TGTGCCAGCAGCTTGAACAGGGCCGTAAATGAAAAACTGTTTTTT. This translates into CASSLNRAVNEKLFF.

The chain recombines TRBV11-2 with TRBJ2-2, with 7 bases aligning to TRBD1. Germline trimming cut 1 base from V and 3 bases from J; bases unmatched to any gene: 8. This CDR3 contains 17 residues. CDR1 is SGHAT and CDR2 is FQNNGV in the germline V gene. The CDR3 DNA sequence: TGTGCCAGCAGCTTAGTTCTGCAGGGGGAAGACACCGGGGAGCTGTTTTTT. It codes for CASSLVLQGEDTGELFF.

The sample holds one count of this clone. This rearrangement joins TRBV11-2 to TRBJ2-1; possibly TRBD2 for D (6 bases). V was cut by 1 base and J by 6 bases, with 10 bases left in between. The CDR3 has 14 amino acids. CDR1 is SGHAT and CDR2 is FQNNGV in the germline V gene. For the CDR3, the DNA is TGTGCCAGCAGCTTAGGGGCGGGGTTCAATGAGCAGTTCTTC. This translates into CASSLGAGFNEQFF.

The chain recombines TRBV10-3 with TRBJ2-2; 8 positions agree with TRBD1. Germline V CDR1 and CDR2: ENHRY, SYGVKD. The CDR3 extends over 15 amino acids. With 6 bases clipped from V and 2 bases from J, the junction kept 5 bases outside the gene matches. In DNA form, the CDR3 reads TGTGCCATCAGCGGGGACAGGACAAACACCGGGGAGCTGTTTTTT. This encodes CAISGDRTNTGELFF.

The genes are TRBV19 and TRBJ2-3, with D tentatively TRBD1 or TRBD2 (6 bases each). CDR1 is LNHDA and CDR2 is SQIVND in the germline V gene (reference sequence). Deletions cut 5 bases from V and 4 bases from J, with 16 bases between. This CDR3 has 15 residues. The CDR3 is CASSRGGSVADTQYF. The CDR3, as DNA: TGTGCCAGTAGTCGAGGGGGGTCCGTCGCAGATACGCAGTATTTT.

This sequence joins TRBV27 and TRBJ2-7; D is uncertain. V dropped 7 bases and J dropped 5 bases, with 12 bases sitting between them. This CDR3 comprises 12 residues. CDR1 is MNHEY and CDR2 is SMNVEV in the germline V gene (reference sequence). CDR3 loop: CASTSLGHEQYF. CDR3 nucleotides: TGTGCCAGCACAAGTTTAGGGCACGAGCAGTACTTC.

V gene TRBV27 combines with J gene TRBJ2-1, with D possibly being TRBD1 (7 bases). The CDR3 length is 16 residues. CDR1 MNHEY and CDR2 SMNVEV come from the germline V gene (reference sequence). V was clipped by 0 bases and J by 4 bases, with 13 bases between them. The CDR3: CASSLSGAGGYNEQFF. Written as DNA, the CDR3 is TGTGCCAGCAGTTTATCCGGAGCAGGGGGGTACAATGAGCAGTTCTTC.

CDR3: CATSDRGQGAHEQFF. For the CDR3, the DNA is TGTGCCACCAGTGACCGGGGACAGGGGGCGCATGAGCAGTTCTTC. The V call is TRBV24-1, the J call TRBJ2-1; TRBD1 agrees at 12 bases. The CDR3 is 15 residues long. Germline V lookup: CDR1 KGHDR, CDR2 SFDVKD. The ends lost 4 bases at V and 8 bases at J; junction bases unmatched: 5.

This rearrangement joins TRBV4-1 to TRBJ2-3, with a weak D call TRBD2 (6 bases). The germline V gene has CDR1 MGHRA and CDR2 YSYEKL. V was pared by 0 bases and J by 6 bases, with 16 bases between. The CDR3 totals 16 residues. The DNA for the CDR3 is TGCGCCAGCAGCCAAGATTCACACGGACTAACGGATACGCAGTATTTT. Translation: CASSQDSHGLTDTQYF.

The chain has TRBV5-8 and TRBJ1-4; D is unclear. The CDR3 length is 14 residues. In germline, CDR1 is SGHTS, CDR2 YDEGEE. Trimming left V 0 bases short and J 8 bases short, with 11 bases between. This chain's CDR3 is CASSLAGRWEKLFF. CDR3 nucleotides: TGTGCCAGCAGCTTGGCTGGCAGATGGGAAAAACTGTTTTTT. The whole variable domain, filled in from reference TRBV5-8 and TRBJ1-4, reads EAGVTQSPTHLIKTRGQQATLRCSPISGHTSVYWYQQALGLGLQFLLWYDEGEERNRGNFPPRFSGRQFPNYSSELNVNALELEDSALYLCASSLAGRWEKLFFGSGTQLSVL.

This rearrangement joins TRBV5-5 to TRBJ2-7; 14 nucleotides agree with TRBD2. The ends lost 4 bases at V and 5 bases at J; junction bases unmatched: 8. The CDR3 spans 16 residues. Germline assignment: CDR1 SGHKS and CDR2 YYEKEE (reference sequence). CDR3 DNA sequence: TGTGCCAGCAGCATGGGACTAGCGGGAGTGATTAACGAGCAGTACTTC. Encoded protein: CASSMGLAGVINEQYF. Full variable domain (outside the CDR3, taken from reference TRBV5-5 and TRBJ2-7): DAGVTQSPTHLIKTRGQQVTLRCSPISGHKSVSWYQQVLGQGPQFIFQYYEKEERGRGNFPDRFSARQFPNYSSELNVNALLLGDSALYLCASSMGLAGVINEQYFGPGTRLTVT.

The chain links TRBV10-3 to TRBJ2-7; D is ambiguous. Between the trimmed V and J ends, which lost 7 bases and 2 bases, there was a span of 15 bases. The CDR3 contains 14 residues. The germline gives CDR1 ENHRY, CDR2 SYGVKD. CDR3 DNA sequence: TGTGCCATCACCAACATGGACGGAGCCTACGAGCAGTACTTC. Its protein product is CAITNMDGAYEQYF.

The chain has TRBV3-1 (or the pseudogene TRBV3-2) and TRBJ2-7, with 7 nucleotides matching TRBD2. The CDR3 covers 15 residues. The J segment lost 3 bases and the V segment lost 0 bases, leaving 5 bases of the junction unmatched. The V gene's germline CDR1 is LGHDT and CDR2 YNNKEL (reference sequence). The DNA for the CDR3 is TGTGCCAGCAGCCAAGAGGCTGGCGGGAGCTACGAGCAGTACTTC. Translating it yields CASSQEAGGSYEQYF.

The gene calls are TRBV19 and TRBJ1-2; D is uncertain. Trimming left V 2 bases short and J 2 bases short, with 9 bases between. The CDR3 length is 14 residues. Germline V gives CDR1 LNHDA, CDR2 SQIVND (reference sequence). Here the CDR3 DNA reads TGTGCCAGTAGTATACCGGGAATCAACTATGGCTACACCTTC. Translating gives CASSIPGINYGYTF.

V is TRBV28 and J is TRBJ1-4, with D perhaps TRBD1 (6 bases). This CDR3 region has 15 residues. Germline CDR1 reads MDHEN; CDR2 reads SYDVKM. Trimming cost V 1 base and J 2 bases, with 8 bases left between them. The CDR3 region has the DNA TGTGCCAGCAGTTTATCAGACAGGACTAATGAAAAACTGTTTTTT. As protein: CASSLSDRTNEKLFF.

This chain uses TRBV27 with TRBJ1-5; no firm D call. Germline CDR1 reads MNHEY; CDR2 reads SMNVEV (reference sequence). The CDR3 length is 17 residues. V lost 0 bases to trimming and J lost 0 bases, with 12 bases between them. CDR3 sequence (DNA): TGTGCCAGCAGTTTATCGTGGGCAGAAATTAGCAATCAGCCCCAGCATTTT. Translated, it gives CASSLSWAEISNQPQHF.

This chain joins TRBV15 and TRBJ2-5; D is uncertain. The ends were cut back, 1 base at V and 1 base at J, with 10 bases in the middle. The germline CDR1 and CDR2 sequences are LNHNV and YYDKDF (reference sequence). CDR3 length: 15 amino acids. The DNA for the CDR3 is TGTGCCACCAGCAGAGGTGGAGAATTCCAAGAGACCCAGTACTTC. Residues: CATSRGGEFQETQYF.

This rearrangement joins TRBV27 to TRBJ2-3, with 8 bases matching TRBD2. The CDR3 consists of 15 residues. The V and J ends lost 7 bases and 0 bases, in that order; junction bases with no gene match: 6. Germline-derived CDR1 and CDR2 are MNHEY and SMNVEV (reference sequence). This CDR3 is CASTSPSGSTDTQYF. The CDR3 region has the DNA TGTGCCAGCACCTCCCCTAGCGGGAGCACAGATACGCAGTATTTT.

CDR3 sequence reads: CASSLARERPEAFF. In DNA, the CDR3 is TGTGCCAGCAGCTTAGCCAGGGAGCGTCCTGAAGCTTTCTTT. The chain employs TRBV7-6 and TRBJ1-1, with a weak D call TRBD1 (5 bases). V lost 0 bases and J lost 6, with 11 bases in between. This CDR3 is 14 amino acids long. Germline V gives CDR1 SGHVS, CDR2 FNYEAQ.